One sample yielded the 7 T cell receptor beta chains listed below, sequenced in a study of CD8 T cells in ankylosing spondylitis. TCRdb re-called the 5' RACE reads with MiXCR, one entry per CDR3 protein. The sample includes 250,000 to 350,000 distinct CDR3 sequences, around 21% of them seen just once. What was sequenced was blood, either unsorted or a sorted T cell fraction (not recorded which). The receptors were sampled from a female donor with ankylosing spondylitis or in good health (not recorded which).

The chain joins TRBV7-3 to TRBJ2-1, with D unresolved. Germline CDR1 SGHTA, CDR2 FQGTGA. V was shortened by 5 bases and J by 9 bases, with 14 bases between the two germline ends. This CDR3 comprises 13 residues. The CDR3 nucleotides read TGTGCCAGCAGCATAAACCTCGGAAGTGAGCAGTTCTTC. Translated: CASSINLGSEQFF.

In this sample, this clonotype turned up a few times. The V and J genes are TRBV29-1 and TRBJ1-1; D remains unclear. Per germline, CDR1 SQVTM and CDR2 ANQGSEA. The CDR3 length is 12 residues. With 0 bases removed from V and 11 bases from J, the gap between germline ends came to 13 bases. The CDR3 DNA follows: TGCAGCGTTGAAGATCATCGGGGAAGGGCTTTCTTT. It encodes CSVEDHRGRAFF.

This chain links TRBV5-1 with TRBJ2-6; D gene unclear. Germline V gene lookup returns CDR1 SGHRS and CDR2 YFSETQ. The CDR3 consists of 17 residues. Deletions cut 2 bases from V and 0 bases from J, with 12 bases between. Here the CDR3 reads CASSFGPSTSGANVLTF. In DNA, the CDR3 is TGCGCCAGCAGCTTCGGACCGTCCACCTCTGGGGCCAACGTCCTGACTTTC.

This clonotype was observed a few times. This chain joins TRBV11-2 and TRBJ2-2; no definite D call. V gave up 5 bases and J gave up 6 bases, with 13 bases separating them. The germline CDR1 and CDR2 sequences are SGHAT and FQNNGV. The length of the CDR3 is 14 residues. The CDR3 nucleotides are TGTGCCAGCAGCCCGCATTTGGGCGCCGGGGAGCTGTTTTTT. Translation: CASSPHLGAGELFF.

The chain recombines TRBV20-1 with TRBJ2-3; a weak D match, TRBD2 (5 bases). The germline V gene has CDR1 DFQATT and CDR2 SNEGSKA (reference sequence). V was trimmed by 4 bases and J by 0 bases, leaving 11 bases between them. The CDR3 sequence is 14 residues long. This CDR3 reads CSANRETSTDTQYF. In DNA, the CDR3 is TGCAGTGCTAACCGGGAAACGAGCACAGATACGCAGTATTTT.

This clonotype was seen a handful of times. The chain joins TRBV20-1 to TRBJ2-1; 8 bases map to TRBD1. Germline values: CDR1 DFQATT, CDR2 SNEGSKA (reference sequence). CDR3 length: 15 residues. V was clipped by 5 bases and J by 5 bases; unmatched bases: 11. The CDR3, as DNA: TGCAGTGCTCCCAAGCCGGGACAGGAGGACAATGAGCAGTTCTTC. It codes for CSAPKPGQEDNEQFF.

The chain links TRBV7-2 to TRBJ2-5; no definite D call. Trimming stripped 5 bases from V and 3 bases from J, with 16 bases between. The CDR3 loop spans 15 amino acids. Germline CDR1 and CDR2: SGHTA and FQGNSA. CDR3 protein: CASSTRPGYEETQYF. In nucleotides, the CDR3 is TGTGCCAGCAGCACCCGGCCCGGATACGAAGAGACCCAGTACTTC.